The clone carrying this T cell receptor beta chain was detected many times. The sample belongs to a study of Graves' ophthalmopathy and Graves' hyperthyroidism. RNA served as the template for amplifying TCR beta CDR3 regions. After a first-round RT-PCR with HTBI primers, a second-round multiplex PCR was run. In TCRdb, the multiplex PCR reads were re-called with MiXCR into one record per CDR3 protein. The sample shows approximately 700,000 distinct CDR3 sequences, about 44% of them seen only once. The CDR3 runs 13 residues. The V end lost 5 bases, the J end lost 7 bases, and 14 bases lay between the germline ends. Per germline, CDR1 SGHTA and CDR2 FQGNSA.

Specimen: peripheral blood. The gene calls are TRBV7-2 and TRBJ1-2; weak D call: TRBD1 (5 bases). This clonotype originated in an adult man with Graves' ophthalmopathy. In DNA form, the CDR3 reads TGTGCCAGCAGCCCAACAGGTATTGGTGGCTACACCTTC. This encodes CASSPTGIGGYTF.